A selection of T cell receptor beta chains follows, all from one sample in a study of control samples from healthy donors and cancer patients. TCRdb keeps only in-frame clones here, not all; method: immunoSEQ multiplex PCR. The data hold tens of thousands of clones, with roughly 87% observed a single time. The sample was blood. The origin of the receptors is a woman aged 45 to 65 in good health. The CDR3 runs from the conserved cysteine through the conserved F or W. The D gene is left open where the match is weak.

-,TRBJ2-1,TRBV9,CASSVGTSNEQFF
-,TRBJ2-6,TRBV7-3,CASSPWSPGANVLTF
TRBD2,TRBJ2-1,TRBV7-3,CASSLFPGLAGGEQFF
-,TRBJ1-1,TRBV3-1/TRBV3-2,CASSLSGKGTEAFF
TRBD2,TRBJ2-3,TRBV24-1,CATSDLTSGSTDTQYF
-,TRBJ1-1,TRBV11-2,CASSLSGRTGLSTEAFF
-,TRBJ2-7,TRBV7-8,CASSATGVRSSYEQYF
TRBD1,TRBJ1-5,TRBV30,CAWGRQGGQPQHF
-,TRBJ2-5,TRBV24-1,CATSDFAGCVYF
-,TRBJ2-7,TRBV7-6,CASSLADGGRQYF
-,TRBJ1-4,TRBV19,CASRDSLISTNEKLFF
TRBD1,TRBJ2-7,TRBV7-9,CASSSPSGQSSYEQYF